This T cell receptor beta chain was found in a study of cytomegalovirus exposure and HLA in healthy donors. Study-level results: An ancestry cluster, one associated with Asian ancestry, reportedly showed fewer N-insertions than the approximately 700-donor mean in a later analysis. Usually a TCR sequence was rare, but some public TCRs were found in many donors. Looking again later, the authors saw that most CMV-associated TCR beta chains seemed HLA-restricted. TCR beta V segments were, for the most part, productive about 87% or about 30% of the time in an earlier analysis.

Per germline, CDR1 SGHNT and CDR2 YENEEA. V trimming: 4 bases; J trimming: 6 bases; junction bases outside the gene matches: 6. This CDR3 spans 15 amino acids. The PCR ran on 60 Vbeta and 13 Jbeta primers. Clones were sequenced by immunoSEQ multiplex PCR, and TCRdb holds only the in-frame ones, with some missing. The sample carries roughly 300,000 clones, 86% recorded once. With respect to this clone: Its specificity is unknown.

This sequence was found in a man between 40 and 49 years old in good health and CMV-seropositive. The sequencing input was PBMCs. The V gene is TRBV11-3, the J gene TRBJ2-1; 10 positions agree with TRBD2. The CDR3 is CASSSPGLALNEQFF. The CDR3 nucleotides read TGTGCCAGCAGCTCCCCGGGACTAGCGCTCAATGAGCAGTTCTTC. Based on the CDR3 plus reference TRBV11-3 and TRBJ2-1, the full variable domain is EAGVVQSPRYKIIEKKQPVAFWCNPISGHNTLYWYLQNLGQGPELLIRYENEEAVDDSQLPKDRFSAERLKGVDSTLKIQPAELGDSAVYLCASSSPGLALNEQFFGPGTRLTVL.